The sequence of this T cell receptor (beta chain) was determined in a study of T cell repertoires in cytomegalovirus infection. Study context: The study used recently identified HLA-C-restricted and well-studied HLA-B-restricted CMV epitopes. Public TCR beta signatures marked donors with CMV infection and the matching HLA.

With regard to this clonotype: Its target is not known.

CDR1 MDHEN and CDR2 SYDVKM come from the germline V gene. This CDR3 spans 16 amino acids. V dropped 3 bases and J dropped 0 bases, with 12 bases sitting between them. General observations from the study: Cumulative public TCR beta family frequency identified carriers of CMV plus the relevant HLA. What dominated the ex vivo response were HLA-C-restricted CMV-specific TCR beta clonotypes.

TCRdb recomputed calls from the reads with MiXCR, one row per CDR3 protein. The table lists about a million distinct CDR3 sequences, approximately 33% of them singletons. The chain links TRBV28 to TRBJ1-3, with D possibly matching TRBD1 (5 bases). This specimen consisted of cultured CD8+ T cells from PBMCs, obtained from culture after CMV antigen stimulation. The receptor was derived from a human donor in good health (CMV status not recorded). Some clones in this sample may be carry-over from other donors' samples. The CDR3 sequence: CASSFGQGHSGNTIYF. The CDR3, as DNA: TGTGCCAGCAGTTTCGGGCAGGGTCACTCTGGAAACACCATATATTTT.